The 5 T cell receptor beta chains in this list originate from one sample, sequenced in a study of brain T cells in children with intractable seizures (dated by TCRdb to the early 2020s). Libraries were prepared through the immunoSEQ multiplex PCR assay. TCRdb mirrors the immuneACCESS table, restricted to in-frame sequences. Some clones are absent from its copies; in checked studies, under half trace to an unresolved V gene, and the reason for the others is unknown. Within this sample are about 340,000 clones, with nearly 95% of them counted one time only. Roughly 5.7% of the sample goes to the ten largest clones. This sample's time point label indicates: blood from clinic visit 5 months post-surgery; TSC patient then seizure free. The sequencing used peripheral blood, collected 4 to 6 months after surgery. The receptor set was obtained from a boy in the first two years of life with tuberous sclerosis and intractable seizures.

The V gene is TRBV7-2, the J gene TRBJ2-7; TRBD1 matches 9 bases. Germline lookup yields CDR1 SGHTA and CDR2 FQGNSA. V shed 3 bases, J shed 4 bases, and the junction held 7 bases outside the gene matches. CDR3 size: 15 residues. The CDR3 region is CASSLGQGNFYEQYF. The CDR3 DNA reads TGTGCCAGCAGCTTGGGACAGGGAAACTTTTACGAGCAGTACTTC.

V gene TRBV30 combines with J gene TRBJ2-7; D is undetermined. The CDR3 is made up of 12 amino acids. Germline V gene data show CDR1 as GTSNPN and CDR2 as SVGIG (reference sequence). The V end was cut by 1 base, the J end by 3 bases, with 7 bases between. The CDR3, as DNA: TGTGCCTGGAGTGACGGAGTCTACGAGCAGTACTTC. Protein: CAWSDGVYEQYF.

The V call is TRBV7-9, the J call TRBJ2-1; 8 bases match TRBD1. The CDR3 extends over 15 amino acids. Germline CDR1 reads SEHNR; CDR2 reads FQNEAQ (reference sequence). The V gene end was trimmed by 6 bases and the J gene end by 5 bases; junction bases not matched to a gene: 9. The CDR3 coding sequence is TGTGCCAGCAGTCGACACAGGGGGTCGGACAATGAGCAGTTCTTC. Protein product: CASSRHRGSDNEQFF.

This clone was counted once. The chain employs TRBV27 and TRBJ1-1, with D perhaps TRBD1 (6 bases). There are 14 residues in the CDR3. V lost 3 bases and J 8 bases, leaving 16 bases between the germline ends. Germline V gene data show CDR1 as MNHEY and CDR2 as SMNVEV (reference sequence). CDR3 nucleotide sequence: TGTGCCAGCAGTTTGCTCCGGGACACCAAGGAAGCTTTCTTT. Protein sequence: CASSLLRDTKEAFF.

The rearrangement links TRBV2 to TRBJ1-2; D is undetermined. V was clipped by 6 bases and J by 1 base, with 18 bases between them. The CDR3 length is 16 residues. CDR1 SNHLY and CDR2 FYNNEI come from the germline V gene. The CDR3 region has the DNA TGTGCCAGCAGCGGCCCGGGGAGGGAGGGTAACTATGGCTACACCTTC. Amino acid sequence: CASSGPGREGNYGYTF.